The 21 T cell receptor beta chains reported below all come from one sample, sequenced in a study of blood T cell repertoires in COVID-19. Data came from immunoSEQ multiplex PCR; TCRdb stores just in-frame clones and leaves some out. Here the sample spans fewer than 300,000 clones, roughly 91% being singletons. Sequenced sample: PBMCs or T cells enriched from blood (not recorded which). The receptors originated from a woman between 35 and 50 years old with acute COVID-19.

The CDR3 loop reads CASSVDIAGGNQFF. In DNA, the CDR3 is TGTGCCAGCAGCGTAGATATAGCGGGAGGAAATCAGTTCTTC. The chain is built from TRBV9 and TRBJ2-1, with 10 bases aligning to TRBD2. CDR1 and CDR2 (germline): SGDLS, YYNGEE. The junction had 7 bases not matched to a gene; V was cut back by 0 bases and J by 13 bases. The CDR3 consists of 14 residues.

This chain connects TRBV2 to TRBJ1-4; maybe TRBD1 (6 bases). CDR1 is SNHLY and CDR2 is FYNNEI in the germline V gene. Trimming removed 0 bases from V and 4 bases from J, with 15 bases in between. CDR3 size: 17 residues. The CDR3 region is CASSEAVSVRGNEKLFF. For the CDR3, the DNA is TGTGCCAGCAGTGAAGCCGTGAGCGTCAGGGGTAATGAAAAACTGTTTTTT.

The CDR3 protein is CASTRTPRGRGTEAFF. The CDR3 DNA sequence: TGTGCCAGCACGCGCACCCCCAGGGGGCGTGGAACTGAAGCTTTCTTT. J is TRBJ1-1 and V is TRBV5-6, with TRBD1 matching 8 bases. The germline gives CDR1 SGHDT, CDR2 YYEEEE. This CDR3 region has 16 residues. After removal of 6 bases from V and 5 bases from J, the junction contained 15 bases not matched to a gene.

The rearrangement links TRBV2 to TRBJ1-1, with 11 bases identical to TRBD1. The ends lost 8 bases at V and 4 bases at J; junction bases unmatched: 9. The CDR3 is 15 residues long. Per germline, CDR1 SNHLY and CDR2 FYNNEI. The CDR3 protein is CASSATGTGGTEAFF. CDR3 nucleotide sequence: TGTGCCAGCTCCGCGACCGGGACAGGGGGCACTGAAGCTTTCTTT.

The V gene is TRBV5-1, the J gene TRBJ2-3, with 9 positions matching TRBD2. CDR1 SGHRS and CDR2 YFSETQ come from the germline V gene. The CDR3 runs to 15 residues. J gave up 3 bases and V 1 base, and 3 bases lay outside the gene matches. The CDR3 region is CASSLLAGSTDTQYF. The DNA of the CDR3 is TGCGCCAGCAGCTTGCTAGCGGGGAGTACAGATACGCAGTATTTT.

The chain recombines TRBV10-3 with TRBJ1-3; possible D gene TRBD1, 6 bases. CDR3 length: 16 amino acids. V was shortened by 0 bases and J by 1 base, with 10 bases between the two germline ends. The germline gives CDR1 ENHRY, CDR2 SYGVKD. Written as DNA, the CDR3 is TGTGCCATCAGTGAGTCGGGCAGGGGATCTGGAAACACCATATATTTT. Its protein product is CAISESGRGSGNTIYF.

This sequence joins TRBV7-9 and TRBJ2-3; perhaps TRBD1 as D (7 bases). The V and J ends lost 0 bases and 1 base respectively, with 8 bases between them. Germline CDR1 reads SEHNR; CDR2 reads FQNEAQ (reference sequence). The CDR3 is made up of 15 amino acids. This chain's CDR3 is CASSLARGGTDTQYF. The DNA of the CDR3 is TGTGCCAGCAGCTTAGCCAGGGGGGGCACAGATACGCAGTATTTT.

The chain carries TRBV12-3 or TRBV12-4 and TRBJ2-7, with unresolved D. Trimming stripped 3 bases from V and 3 bases from J, with 6 bases between. CDR3 length: 12 amino acids. The CDR3 nucleotides are TGTGCCAGCAGTTTCAACAACTACGAGCAGTACTTC. As protein: CASSFNNYEQYF.

CDR3 residues: CASSQYCGELFF. In nucleotides, the CDR3 is TGTGCCAGCAGCCAATATTGCGGGGAGCTGTTTTTT. The V and J genes are TRBV3-1 (or the pseudogene TRBV3-2) and TRBJ2-2; D is undetermined. The CDR3 contains 12 residues. V lost 2 bases, J lost 7 bases, and 5 bases lay in between. Germline V gene lookup returns CDR1 LGHDT and CDR2 YNNKEL (reference sequence).

V gene TRBV19 combines with J gene TRBJ1-3, with 9 bases aligning to TRBD1. CDR3 length: 14 amino acids. Germline CDR1 and CDR2: LNHDA and SQIVND (reference sequence). Trimming removed 9 bases from V and 5 bases from J; junction bases left unmatched: 8. The CDR3, as DNA: TGTGCCAGCGGGGACAGGGAATTTCGAAACACCATATATTTT. Its translation: CASGDREFRNTIYF.

This clone was seen just once. This chain connects TRBV7-9 to TRBJ2-3; weak D call: TRBD1 (7 bases). Germline V gene sequence: CDR1 SEHNR, CDR2 FQNEAQ (reference sequence). V gave up 4 bases and J gave up 2 bases, with 19 bases separating them. The CDR3 runs 17 residues. CDR3 in amino acids: CASSSKGAGPYTDTQYF. In DNA form, the CDR3 reads TGTGCCAGCAGCTCCAAGGGGGCGGGGCCATACACAGATACGCAGTATTTT.

This chain links TRBV2 with TRBJ1-4; TRBD1 matches 8 bases. Looked up from germline, CDR1 is SNHLY and CDR2 is FYNNEI. This CDR3 is 15 amino acids long. Trimming removed 0 bases from V and 8 bases from J; junction bases left unmatched: 5. The CDR3 DNA reads as TGTGCCAGCAGTGAAGCAGACAGGGGACGAGAAAAACTGTTTTTT. Translation: CASSEADRGREKLFF.

This clone was detected once. This chain links TRBV5-4 with TRBJ2-2, with TRBD1 as a possible D gene (5 bases). The CDR3 is made up of 16 amino acids. V gave up 0 bases and J gave up 4 bases, with 13 bases separating them. CDR1 and CDR2 (germline): SGHNT, YYREEE (reference sequence). CDR3 DNA: TGTGCCAGCAGCTTGGGGGGCCAGGTCGGCACCGGGGAGCTGTTTTTT. Translated, it gives CASSLGGQVGTGELFF.

To note about this clone: The sample holds other DNA sequences that translate to the same CDR3. This rearrangement joins TRBV28 to TRBJ1-2; D remains unclear. CDR3 size: 12 residues. The V end lost 2 bases, the J end lost 3 bases, and 4 bases lay between the germline ends. The V gene's germline CDR1 is MDHEN and CDR2 SYDVKM. The CDR3 nucleotides are TGTGCCAGCAGTTTAAGAGACTATGGCTACACCTTC. Protein sequence: CASSLRDYGYTF.

The J gene is TRBJ2-1, the V gene TRBV2, with 7 bases matching TRBD2. CDR1 and CDR2 from the germline V gene are SNHLY and FYNNEI. This CDR3 region has 13 residues. Trimming removed 8 bases from V and 4 bases from J; junction bases left unmatched: 5. The CDR3 protein is CASVGLGYNEQFF. The CDR3 DNA follows: TGTGCCAGCGTCGGACTAGGTTACAATGAGCAGTTCTTC. Full variable domain (rest looked up from reference TRBV2 and TRBJ2-1): EPEVTQTPSHQVTQMGQEVILRCVPISNHLYFYWYRQILGQKVEFLVSFYNNEISEKSEIFDDQFSVERPDGSNFTLKIRSTKLEDSAMYFCASVGLGYNEQFFGPGTRLTVL.

This rearrangement joins TRBV7-2 to TRBJ1-1; D is unclear. The germline CDR1 and CDR2 sequences are SGHTA and FQGNSA. Trimming cost V 1 base and J 4 bases, with 10 bases left between them. This CDR3 contains 14 residues. The CDR3 DNA is TGTGCCAGCAGCTTAGTACCCCAACTCACTGAAGCTTTCTTT. The encoded protein is CASSLVPQLTEAFF.

This chain links TRBV5-1 with TRBJ2-3, with 13 bases identical to TRBD2. V lost 2 bases and J lost 5; bases outside the gene matches: 5. The CDR3 covers 16 residues. Germline CDR1 reads SGHRS; CDR2 reads YFSETQ. As DNA, the CDR3 is TGCGCCAGCAGCTTTACTAGCGGGGGGGCCGAAGATACGCAGTATTTT. Residues: CASSFTSGGAEDTQYF.

The V and J genes are TRBV9 and TRBJ2-7, with 8 bases matching TRBD1. The CDR3 is 14 residues long. Unmatched junction bases numbered 5, after V lost 1 base and J lost 5 bases. Germline V lookup: CDR1 SGDLS, CDR2 YYNGEE. The CDR3 is CASSVRTGTDEQYF. The CDR3 DNA follows: TGTGCCAGCAGCGTACGGACAGGGACCGACGAGCAGTACTTC.

V is TRBV19 and J is TRBJ2-3; 10 bases line up with TRBD1. Trimming removed 3 bases from V and 4 bases from J; junction bases left unmatched: 4. The germline V gene has CDR1 LNHDA and CDR2 SQIVND (reference sequence). This CDR3 region has 15 residues. CDR3 nucleotides: TGTGCCAGTAGTATTGGCGGGACAGGGGCAGATACGCAGTATTTT. Translating gives CASSIGGTGADTQYF.

The chain uses TRBV21-1 and TRBJ1-5. TRBV21-1 is flagged as a pseudogene. The CDR3 covers 17 residues. CDR3 sequence (DNA): TGTGCCAGCAGCAGGGAGGCAGATAAAAATAGCAATCAGCCCCAGCATTTT. It translates to CASSREADKNSNQPQHF.

This chain connects TRBV2 to TRBJ2-3; tentative D call: TRBD2 (5 bases). Per the germline V gene, CDR1 is SNHLY and CDR2 is FYNNEI. This CDR3 contains 15 residues. With 6 bases removed from V and 0 bases from J, the gap between germline ends came to 13 bases. Here the CDR3 DNA reads TGTGCCAGCAGGGCCGGGGATCTTAGCACAGATACGCAGTATTTT. Translated: CASRAGDLSTDTQYF.